This record concerns one T cell receptor (beta chain) sequence. Its matching antigen is unknown. The data were taken from a study of post-analysis software for immune sequencing data. General study points: Those with multiple sclerosis, the patient group, showed significantly lower normalized Chao1 diversity than controls. Same-batch preparations were strongly co-clustered by F measure.

TCR beta cDNA libraries included unique molecular identifiers. TCRdb analysed the PCR reads with MiXCR anew, one entry per CDR3 protein. In the table there are roughly 670,000 distinct CDR3 sequences, 55% to 60% of which are singletons. This TCR came from a girl aged 2 to 10 with multiple sclerosis. Material for sequencing was blood.

The CDR3 DNA follows: TGCGCCAGCAGTGAGCAACAGGGGGGCAATGAGCAGTTCTTC. Its translation: CASSEQQGGNEQFF. The chain is built from TRBV10-1 and TRBJ2-1; 8 bases map to TRBD1. Germline-derived CDR1 and CDR2 are WNHNN and SYGVQD (reference sequence). This CDR3 is 14 amino acids long. Trimming removed 2 bases from V and 6 bases from J; junction bases left unmatched: 3.